The entry that follows covers one T cell receptor (beta chain) sequence. Its antigen is currently unknown. The data were taken from a study of cytomegalovirus exposure and HLA in healthy donors. Study-wide context: Earlier results showed approximately 110 million unique TCR beta sequences derived from approximately 180 million T cells.

13 Jbeta primers and 60 Vbeta primers were used for the PCR. Libraries were prepared by immunoSEQ multiplex PCR; TCRdb keeps only in-frame clonotypes and omits some of them. The sample records around 150,000 clones, around 60% being singletons. This CDR3 region has 16 residues. Germline values: CDR1 MNHEY, CDR2 SMNVEV (reference sequence). V lost 4 bases and J 0 bases, leaving 13 bases between the germline ends. Findings and limits, study-wide: Later on, an analysis found that several of the most significant clusters appeared to be linked to common viral pathogens, which included parvovirus B19. Among donors in an Asian-associated ancestry cluster, a later analysis reportedly found fewer N-insertions than the roughly 700-donor mean.

The sample taken for sequencing was PBMCs. This TCR was recovered from a woman in her fifties or sixties in good health and CMV-seropositive. This chain links TRBV27 with TRBJ2-1, with D perhaps TRBD2 (6 bases). For the CDR3, the DNA is TGTGCCAGCAGTTATAGCGGAACGAGCTCCTACAATGAGCAGTTCTTC. This sequence encodes CASSYSGTSSYNEQFF.